This entry lists 23 T cell receptor beta chains sequenced from one sample in a study of radiotherapy plus CTLA-4 blockade in lung cancer. Profiling relied on immunoSEQ multiplex PCR, and the TCRdb table lists in-frame clones only, not all of them. Here the sample spans some 92,000 clones, 82% being singletons. Sequenced here: peripheral blood, sampled from a patient treated with radiotherapy plus ipilimumab. The origin of the receptors is a human donor with non-small cell lung cancer who had a partial response to radiotherapy plus ipilimumab.

V usage is TRBV11-2 and J usage is TRBJ2-3, with TRBD2 matching 9 bases. V trimming: 2 bases; J trimming: 3 bases; junction bases outside the gene matches: 6. Germline CDR1 SGHAT, CDR2 FQNNGV. This CDR3 is 16 amino acids long. The chain's CDR3 is CASSLRPSGMTDTQYF. DNA of the CDR3: TGTGCCAGCAGCTTAAGGCCTAGCGGGATGACAGATACGCAGTATTTT. The full variable domain, rest sourced from reference TRBV11-2 and TRBJ2-3, is EAGVAQSPRYKIIEKRQSVAFWCNPISGHATLYWYQQILGQGPKLLIQFQNNGVVDDSQLPKDRFSAERLKGVDSTLKIQPAKLEDSAVYLCASSLRPSGMTDTQYFGPGTRLTVL.

This chain links TRBV5-6 with TRBJ2-7; 9 nucleotides align to TRBD1. Germline V CDR1 and CDR2: SGHDT, YYEEEE. V gave up 4 bases and J gave up 2 bases; unmatched junction bases: 7. The length of the CDR3 is 15 residues. CDR3 DNA sequence: TGTGCCAGCAGCGGGGGGACAGGGTTGGCCTACGAGCAGTACTTC. Encoded protein: CASSGGTGLAYEQYF.

J is TRBJ2-2 and V is TRBV13, with D tentatively TRBD2 (5 bases). Germline V lookup: CDR1 PRHDT, CDR2 FYEKMQ (reference sequence). CDR3 length: 14 amino acids. Trimming cost V 8 bases and J 1 base, with 11 bases left between them. The CDR3 here is CASGLAGNTGELFF. The CDR3 region has the DNA TGTGCCAGCGGTCTGGCGGGGAACACCGGGGAGCTGTTTTTT. The full variable domain, in which reference TRBV13 and TRBJ2-2 provide the parts outside the CDR3, is AAGVIQSPRHLIKEKRETATLKCYPIPRHDTVYWYQQGPGQDPQFLISFYEKMQSDKGSIPDRFSAQQFSDYHSELNMSSLELGDSALYFCASGLAGNTGELFFGEGSRLTVL.

CDR3 region: CASSVMSGNSPETQYF. As DNA, the CDR3 is TGTGCCAGCAGCGTCATGAGCGGGAATTCCCCCGAGACCCAGTACTTC. This chain links TRBV9 with TRBJ2-5; TRBD2 matches at 7 bases. Germline assignment: CDR1 SGDLS and CDR2 YYNGEE. Trimming cost V 2 bases and J 5 bases; bases outside gene matches: 12. The CDR3 extends over 16 amino acids.

The J gene is TRBJ2-5, the V gene TRBV5-4; 8 positions match TRBD1. The CDR3 spans 15 residues. J gave up 2 bases and V 0 bases, and 3 bases lay outside the gene matches. Germline V gene lookup returns CDR1 SGHNT and CDR2 YYREEE (reference sequence). This CDR3 is CASSLGDRNQETQYF. DNA of the CDR3: TGTGCCAGCAGCTTGGGGGACAGGAATCAAGAGACCCAGTACTTC.

This chain links TRBV28 with TRBJ1-2, with D uncertain. V lost 6 bases and J lost 8, with 13 bases in between. CDR3 length: 12 amino acids. Germline lookup yields CDR1 MDHEN and CDR2 SYDVKM. As DNA, the CDR3 is TGTGCCAGCAGATACGAGGCAAAGGGCTACACCTTC. It encodes CASRYEAKGYTF.

The table lists this clone with a count of one. V usage is TRBV21-1 and J usage is TRBJ2-5; no check of the table's D call, TRBD2, against the DNA was made. TRBV21-1 is deemed a pseudogene. The CDR3 sequence is 14 residues long. The CDR3 DNA reads TGTGCCAGCAGCACGGGACCCGGGGGAGAGACCCAGTACTTC. Residues: CASSTGPGGETQYF.

This rearrangement joins TRBV5-1 to TRBJ1-1; the D is unclear. The germline V and J ends were trimmed by 5 bases and 5 bases, with 13 bases remaining between them. From germline, CDR1 is SGHRS and CDR2 YFSETQ. CDR3 length equals 13 residues. CDR3: CASSREGVTEAFF. CDR3 sequence (DNA): TGCGCCAGCAGTAGGGAGGGTGTGACTGAAGCTTTCTTT.

This clone appeared a few times. The rearrangement joins TRBV30 to TRBJ1-1, with no clear D. The CDR3 runs 11 residues. Germline assignment: CDR1 GTSNPN and CDR2 SVGIG (reference sequence). With 1 base removed from V and 8 bases from J, the gap between germline ends came to 8 bases. CDR3 protein: CAWSEQFEAFF. DNA of the CDR3: TGTGCCTGGAGTGAACAATTCGAAGCTTTCTTT.

The chain couples TRBV11-2 to TRBJ2-7, with 7 bases fitting TRBD1. This CDR3 contains 14 residues. The germline V gene encodes CDR1 SGHAT and CDR2 FQNNGV. The V segment lost 5 bases and the J segment 6 bases; nucleotides outside the gene matches: 10. Here the CDR3 DNA reads TGTGCCAGCAGCCGCATAGACAGGGCGGGCGAGCAGTACTTC. This gives the protein CASSRIDRAGEQYF. The full variable domain, completed using reference TRBV11-2 and TRBJ2-7, is EAGVAQSPRYKIIEKRQSVAFWCNPISGHATLYWYQQILGQGPKLLIQFQNNGVVDDSQLPKDRFSAERLKGVDSTLKIQPAKLEDSAVYLCASSRIDRAGEQYFGPGTRLTVT.

The chain joins TRBV19 to TRBJ2-7; 14 positions agree with TRBD2. The V gene end was trimmed by 5 bases and the J gene end by 5 bases; junction bases not matched to a gene: 11. CDR1 LNHDA and CDR2 SQIVND come from the germline V gene (reference sequence). The CDR3 sequence is 17 residues long. CDR3 region: CASSPRTSGRPVDEQYF. CDR3 coding DNA: TGTGCCAGTAGTCCAAGGACTAGCGGGAGGCCTGTGGACGAGCAGTACTTC.

V usage is TRBV19 and J usage is TRBJ2-5, with 7 bases that match TRBD1. Trimming at V came to 3 bases and at J to 3 bases, leaving 7 bases not matched to a gene. CDR1 and CDR2 (germline): LNHDA, SQIVND (reference sequence). This CDR3 is 15 amino acids long. The CDR3 bases are TGTGCCAGTAGTATGGTGTCGACAGGGAAAGAGACCCAGTACTTC. Protein: CASSMVSTGKETQYF. The whole variable domain, filled in from reference TRBV19 and TRBJ2-5, reads DGGITQSPKYLFRKEGQNVTLSCEQNLNHDAMYWYRQDPGQGLRLIYYSQIVNDFQKGDIAEGYSVSREKKESFPLTVTSAQKNPTAFYLCASSMVSTGKETQYFGPGTRLLVL.

The chain has TRBV9 and TRBJ1-1; 9 positions match TRBD1. Trimming took 0 bases from V and 0 from J; bases not matched to a gene: 6. The CDR3 sequence is 17 residues long. CDR1 and CDR2 from the germline V gene are SGDLS and YYNGEE. The CDR3 loop reads CASSVAPQGAMNTEAFF. DNA of the CDR3: TGTGCCAGCAGCGTAGCGCCACAGGGGGCAATGAACACTGAAGCTTTCTTT.

CDR3 residues: CASSQDERREQYNEQFF. The CDR3 DNA reads TGCGCCAGCAGCCAAGATGAGAGGCGGGAACAATACAATGAGCAGTTCTTC. V gene TRBV4-1 combines with J gene TRBJ2-1; a weak D match, TRBD2 (6 bases). V gave up 0 bases and J gave up 4 bases, with 16 bases separating them. This CDR3 has 17 amino acids. Germline values: CDR1 MGHRA, CDR2 YSYEKL.

This chain connects TRBV6-1 to TRBJ2-5, with 10 bases identical to TRBD2. The J segment lost 6 bases and the V segment lost 4 bases, leaving 8 bases of the junction unmatched. The germline gives CDR1 MNHNS, CDR2 SASEGT. This CDR3 is built from 15 residues. CDR3 bases: TGTGCCAGCAGTGGGAGCGGGAGGGCCGTTAAGACCCAGTACTTC. It codes for CASSGSGRAVKTQYF.

The chain uses TRBV7-8 and TRBJ1-5, with a possible D match to TRBD1 (6 bases). This CDR3 region has 16 residues. The V and J ends lost 5 bases and 0 bases respectively, with 14 bases between them. Germline V gene sequence: CDR1 SGHVS, CDR2 FQNEAQ. The CDR3, as DNA: TGTGCCAGCAGCCCGGAGGGGGGGTATAGCAATCAGCCCCAGCATTTT. Protein product: CASSPEGGYSNQPQHF.

The chain couples TRBV11-3 to TRBJ2-7; D perhaps matches TRBD1 (7 bases). The CDR3 runs to 13 residues. Germline CDR1 and CDR2: SGHNT and YENEEA. Trimming pared 4 bases from V and 2 bases from J, leaving 9 bases between. The DNA of the CDR3 is TGTGCCAGCAGCTCAGGGGGGACCTACGAGCAGTACTTC. It encodes CASSSGGTYEQYF.

The rearrangement joins TRBV2 to TRBJ2-1; 8 positions match TRBD1. The ends lost 3 bases at V and 8 bases at J; junction bases unmatched: 9. This CDR3 contains 15 residues. CDR1 and CDR2 (germline): SNHLY, FYNNEI. The CDR3 protein is CASSEAPGGGYEQFF. DNA for the CDR3: TGTGCCAGCAGTGAGGCCCCAGGGGGCGGCTATGAGCAGTTCTTC.

On this clone: Mismatch with germline at one junction end may stem from a read error. Other DNA sequences in this specimen translate into the identical CDR3. The chain carries TRBV19 and TRBJ2-3; D is ambiguous. The CDR3 sequence is 12 residues long. Germline CDR1 is LNHDA and CDR2 is SQIVND (reference sequence). Here the CDR3 reads CASSPDWVLQYF. The CDR3 DNA is TGCGCCAGTAGCCCCGACTGGGTGTTGCAGTATTTT.

This chain uses TRBV4-1 with TRBJ2-2; TRBD2 aligns across 8 bases. Looked up from germline, CDR1 is MGHRA and CDR2 is YSYEKL. The CDR3 contains 17 residues. The ends lost 1 base at V and 6 bases at J; junction bases unmatched: 10. The CDR3 loop reads CASSQGMSSGGAGELFF. CDR3 DNA sequence: TGCGCCAGCAGCCAAGGGATGAGCAGCGGGGGAGCCGGGGAGCTGTTTTTT.

J is TRBJ1-2 and V is TRBV19; tentatively, D is TRBD1 (6 bases). CDR1 and CDR2 (germline): LNHDA, SQIVND (reference sequence). Trimming left V 5 bases short and J 3 bases short, with 13 bases between. The CDR3 is made up of 14 amino acids. CDR3 amino acids: CASSAAGVYYGYTF. The CDR3 nucleotides are TGTGCCAGTAGTGCAGCAGGGGTTTACTATGGCTACACCTTC.

This clone was detected a few times. The chain recombines TRBV7-9 with TRBJ1-4; the D gene is possibly TRBD1 (5 bases). The length of the CDR3 is 13 residues. V was pared by 6 bases and J by 8 bases, with 13 bases between. Looked up from germline, CDR1 is SEHNR and CDR2 is FQNEAQ (reference sequence). The CDR3 nucleotides are TGTGCCAGCAGTCCAGGGTCCGAAGAAAAACTGTTTTTT. It yields the protein CASSPGSEEKLFF.

This clone occurred a few times. This may arise from a read error, as a much more abundant clone is one base away. The chain couples TRBV4-2 to TRBJ2-2; D uncertain. V lost 3 bases, J lost 3 bases, and 8 bases lay in between. Per the germline V gene, CDR1 is LGHNA and CDR2 is YNFKEQ. The CDR3 length is 14 residues. CDR3 loop: CASSHQQYTGELFF. The DNA of the CDR3 is TGTGCCAGCAGCCACCAACAATACACCGGGGAGCTGTTTTTT.